A single sample is the source of the 14 T cell receptor beta chains below, sequenced in a study of blood T cells in healthy people across ages. A second roughly 6 to 11 cycle PCR used barcoded and J-beta primers. TCRdb ran MiXCR on the 5' RACE reads and lists one entry per CDR3 protein. The table lists about 1,000,000 distinct CDR3 sequences, more than 40% of them singletons. Sequences were obtained from blood. The receptors originated from a woman aged 60-75 years in good health.

The chain is built from TRBV7-7 and TRBJ2-5, with 8 bases identical to TRBD1. Germline CDR1 and CDR2: SSHAT and FNYEAQ (reference sequence). With 5 bases clipped from V and 7 bases from J, the junction kept 9 bases outside the gene matches. This CDR3 is 14 amino acids long. CDR3 protein: CASSQKTGEGTQYF. The CDR3, as DNA: TGTGCCAGCAGCCAGAAGACAGGGGAAGGGACCCAGTACTTC.

The chain recombines TRBV6-2 or TRBV6-3 with TRBJ2-1, with D perhaps given as TRBD1 or TRBD2 (5 bases each). Germline V gene sequence: CDR1 MNHEY, CDR2 SVGEGT. Trimming removed 0 bases at V and 2 bases at J, with 8 bases between. The CDR3 consists of 15 residues. CDR3 DNA sequence: TGTGCCAGCAGTTACTCCGGGACGCCCTACAATGAGCAGTTCTTC. This sequence encodes CASSYSGTPYNEQFF.

A remark on this clonotype: This could be a read error, since a much larger clone is one nucleotide away. This rearrangement joins TRBV20-1 to TRBJ2-7, with 7 nucleotides matching TRBD1. V lost 0 bases, J lost 4 bases, and 12 bases stayed unmatched. This CDR3 contains 16 residues. The germline V gene has CDR1 DFQATT and CDR2 SNEGSKA (reference sequence). CDR3: CSARDLARGLGYEQYF. The DNA for the CDR3 is TGCAGTGCTAGAGATCTGGCGAGGGGGCTCGGATACGAGCAGTACTTC.

The chain joins TRBV2 to TRBJ2-1; TRBD1 might be the D (5 bases). Trimming removed 0 bases at V and 9 bases at J, with 12 bases between. The germline CDR1 and CDR2 sequences are SNHLY and FYNNEI. The CDR3 is 14 residues long. This CDR3 reads CASSEAVRVGEQFF. CDR3 coding DNA: TGTGCCAGCAGTGAAGCGGTCAGGGTAGGTGAGCAGTTCTTC.

This chain joins TRBV7-9 and TRBJ1-2; no clear D gene. This CDR3 region has 15 residues. Trimming removed 5 bases from V and 5 bases from J, with 18 bases in between. The germline V gene encodes CDR1 SEHNR and CDR2 FQNEAQ (reference sequence). The DNA of the CDR3 is TGTGCCAGCAGCCCCTCTGTAGGAGGGCGGTATGGCTACACCTTC. It encodes CASSPSVGGRYGYTF.

The V and J genes are TRBV11-2 and TRBJ2-4; 9 bases are a match to TRBD2. Gene TRBJ2-7 matches the end of the DNA better, so the J call may be wrong. The CDR3 is 14 residues long. CDR1 and CDR2 from the germline V gene are SGHAT and FQNNGV. This CDR3 reads CASSPRLAAYEQYF. CDR3 bases: TGTGCCAGCAGCCCACGACTAGCGGCCTACGAGCAGTACTTC.

This clonotype has just a few counts. This sequence joins TRBV6-2 or TRBV6-3 and TRBJ2-1; D is possibly TRBD1 (5 bases). The length of the CDR3 is 15 residues. V lost 2 bases to trimming and J lost 4 bases, with 12 bases between them. CDR1 and CDR2 from the germline V gene are MNHEY and SVGEGT. The CDR3 loop reads CASSYLGRAYNEQFF. CDR3 bases: TGTGCCAGCAGTTACCTCGGCAGGGCATACAATGAGCAGTTCTTC.

The chain links TRBV29-1 to TRBJ1-1; 7 bases line up with TRBD1. The V gene's germline CDR1 is SQVTM and CDR2 ANQGSEA. With V trimmed by 3 bases and J by 8 bases, 6 bases remained unmatched. The CDR3 covers 12 residues. This CDR3 reads CSVDRGTDEAFF. As DNA, the CDR3 is TGCAGCGTTGACAGGGGGACCGACGAAGCTTTCTTT.

The gene calls are TRBV7-2 and TRBJ2-4; D ambiguous. The CDR3 is 14 amino acids. CDR1 and CDR2 (germline): SGHTA, FQGNSA. Trimming removed 1 base from V and 2 bases from J, with 6 bases in between. CDR3 in amino acids: CASSLVESKNIQYF. Here the CDR3 DNA reads TGTGCCAGCAGCTTAGTAGAATCCAAAAACATTCAGTACTTC. Looking up the rest from reference TRBV7-2 and TRBJ2-4 gives the full variable domain: GAGVSQSPSNKVTEKGKDVELRCDPISGHTALYWYRQSLGQGLEFLIYFQGNSAPDKSGLPSDRFSAERTGGSVSTLTIQRTQQEDSAVYLCASSLVESKNIQYFGAGTRLSVL.

The genes are TRBV15 and TRBJ2-1; TRBD1 matches at 8 bases. The CDR3 length is 15 residues. Germline V gene data show CDR1 as LNHNV and CDR2 as YYDKDF (reference sequence). J lost 8 bases, V lost 1 base, and 7 bases had no gene match. The CDR3 DNA reads TGTGCCACCAGCAGAGGGACAGGGAGTGTGGATGAGCAGTTCTTC. Translated, it gives CATSRGTGSVDEQFF.

This clonotype was seen a single time. The CDR3 is CSVESPLGTSGRAVSYNEQFF. The CDR3, as DNA: TGCAGCGTTGAAAGTCCTCTGGGGACTAGCGGGAGGGCAGTCTCCTACAATGAGCAGTTCTTC. The rearrangement links TRBV29-1 to TRBJ2-1, with 16 positions matching TRBD2. The CDR3 sequence is 21 residues long. Per the germline V gene, CDR1 is SQVTM and CDR2 is ANQGSEA. Unmatched junction bases numbered 13, after V lost 2 bases and J lost 0 bases.

V and J are TRBV20-1 and TRBJ2-7; 9 bases align to TRBD2. The germline CDR1 and CDR2 sequences are DFQATT and SNEGSKA (reference sequence). The CDR3 has 16 residues. The V and J ends lost 2 bases and 5 bases, in that order; junction bases with no gene match: 13. CDR3 coding DNA: TGCAGTGCTAGACCCCCGGGGGCTAGCGGGACCGACGAGCAGTACTTC. Protein: CSARPPGASGTDEQYF.

This clonotype was observed a few times. An end of the junction does not agree with germline; a read error may underlie this. The rearrangement joins TRBV9 to TRBJ2-7, with 10 bases aligning to TRBD2. The CDR3 runs 16 residues. Germline V lookup: CDR1 SGDLS, CDR2 YYNGEE. CDR3 amino acids: CASSVKAGGPSDEQYF. The CDR3 nucleotides read TGTGCCAGCAGCGTAAAAGCGGGAGGGCCCTCCGACGAGCAGTACTTC.

This clonotype was picked up a small number of times. The rearrangement uses TRBV20-1 and TRBJ2-1; D remains unclear. Germline CDR1 and CDR2: DFQATT and SNEGSKA (reference sequence). V lost 1 base and J 8 bases, leaving 12 bases between the germline ends. CDR3 length: 13 residues. In nucleotides, the CDR3 is TGCAGTGCTAGAGTGGCAGTGGGCTATGAGCAGTTCTTC. Its translation is CSARVAVGYEQFF.